This T cell receptor beta chain was recorded in a study of CD8+CD57+ T cells in acquired aplastic anemia. The wider study: DNA recovered from sorted CD4+ and CD8+ cells had a mean of approximately 3.2 ug.

Using genomic DNA as the template, TCR beta VDJ and CDR3 profiling was carried out. Each CDR3 protein gets one entry after TCRdb re-called the reads with MiXCR. The sample records roughly 180,000 distinct CDR3 sequences, 64% being singletons. The CDR3 covers 15 residues. From germline, CDR1 is SGHRS and CDR2 YFSETQ. The germline V and J ends were trimmed by 7 bases and 2 bases, with 17 bases remaining between them. Details on this clonotype: What it binds is not known.

Study-wide findings and caveats: Between the patient and control groups, CD8+ Simpson's diversity did not differ significantly. Patients shared around 31 CD8+ CDR3 sequences with controls.

Input material: sorted CD4+, CD8+, or CD8+CD57+ T cells (not recorded which) from PBMCs. This chain uses TRBV5-1 with TRBJ2-3, with a weak D call TRBD2 (5 bases). This receptor was obtained from a human donor with severe aplastic anemia or a healthy control (not recorded which). CDR3 DNA: TGCGCCAGCGGAAGTCGGGGTGACCACACAGATACGCAGTATTTT. This sequence encodes CASGSRGDHTDTQYF.